This T cell receptor (beta chain) was recovered during a study of graft-versus-host responses after intestinal transplantation. V was pared by 4 bases and J by 1 base, with 11 bases between. The CDR3 spans 15 residues. Germline CDR1 and CDR2: ENHRY and SYGVKD. Measured with immunoSEQ multiplex PCR; TCRdb has only the in-frame clones, and not every one. The table has 35,000 to 40,000 clones, about nine tenths seen once. Tissue processing of the graft released intraepithelial and lamina propria lymphocytes from it. This sample comprised ileum tissue, obtained less than 210 days after intestinal transplant. The rearrangement links TRBV10-3 to TRBJ2-1; tentative D call: TRBD2 (6 bases). The sequence came from a human patient who received an intestinal transplant, so some T cells may come from the graft donor. The CDR3 coding sequence is TGTGCCATCAGTGTCGCGGCGGGGTCCTACAATGAGCAGTTCTTC. Translation: CAISVAAGSYNEQFF.